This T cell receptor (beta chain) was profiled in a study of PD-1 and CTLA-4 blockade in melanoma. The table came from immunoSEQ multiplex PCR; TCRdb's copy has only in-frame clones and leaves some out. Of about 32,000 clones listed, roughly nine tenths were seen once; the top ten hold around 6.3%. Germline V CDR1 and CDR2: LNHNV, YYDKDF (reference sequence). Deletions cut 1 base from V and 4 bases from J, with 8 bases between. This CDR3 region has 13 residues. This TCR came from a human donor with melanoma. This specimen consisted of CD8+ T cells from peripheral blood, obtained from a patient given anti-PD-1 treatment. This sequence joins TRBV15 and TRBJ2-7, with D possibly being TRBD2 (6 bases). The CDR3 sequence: CATSRGREYEQYF. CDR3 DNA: TGTGCCACCAGCAGAGGGAGGGAATACGAGCAGTACTTC. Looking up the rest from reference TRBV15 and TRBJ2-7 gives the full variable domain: DAMVIQNPRYQVTQFGKPVTLSCSQTLNHNVMYWYQQKSSQAPKLLFHYYDKDFNNEADTPDNFQSRRPNTSFCFLDIRSPGLGDTAMYLCATSRGREYEQYFGPGTRLTVT.